A single sample gave rise to the 24 T cell receptor beta chains below, sequenced in a study of control samples from healthy donors and cancer patients. TCRdb's copy holds only in-frame clones and misses some; the assay was immunoSEQ multiplex PCR. The profile shows about 160,000 clones, 70% to 90% of them singletons. Sequenced: blood. All receptors come from a man aged 30-40 years in good health.

This clone was observed a single time. The rearrangement links TRBV7-8 to TRBJ2-7; 9 positions agree with TRBD1. The CDR3 consists of 15 residues. In germline, CDR1 is SGHVS, CDR2 FQNEAQ. V was clipped by 5 bases and J by 0 bases; unmatched bases: 5. CDR3 sequence: CASSLGTGHSYEQYF. CDR3 bases: TGTGCCAGCAGCCTAGGGACAGGGCACTCCTACGAGCAGTACTTC.

The V gene is TRBV7-9, the J gene TRBJ1-4; D may be TRBD1 (5 bases). Trimming left V 4 bases short and J 3 bases short, with 15 bases between. The germline CDR1 and CDR2 sequences are SEHNR and FQNEAQ (reference sequence). The CDR3 covers 16 residues. The CDR3 spells CASSSRQGTSNEKLFF. CDR3 in DNA: TGTGCCAGCAGCTCCCGCCAGGGAACATCTAATGAAAAACTGTTTTTT.

The CDR3 nucleotides read TGTGCCAGCAGCTCCTCCGTTTTGCGGGAGGGCCATTGGGAGACCCAGTACTTC. This sequence encodes CASSSSVLREGHWETQYF. The chain links TRBV7-8 to TRBJ2-5, with 9 bases fitting TRBD2. Germline V gene lookup returns CDR1 SGHVS and CDR2 FQNEAQ. The CDR3 sequence is 18 residues long. The J segment lost 5 bases and the V segment lost 4 bases, leaving 17 bases of the junction unmatched.

This sequence joins TRBV6-5 and TRBJ2-7; D is possibly TRBD1 (5 bases). CDR1 and CDR2 from the germline V gene are MNHEY and SVGAGI. V was trimmed by 6 bases and J by 7 bases, leaving 19 bases between them. The CDR3 extends over 14 amino acids. The chain's CDR3 is CASRLSGNMGEQYF. DNA of the CDR3: TGTGCCAGCAGGCTATCAGGGAACATGGGGGAGCAGTACTTC.

The rearrangement uses TRBV27 and TRBJ2-6; 7 nucleotides agree with TRBD1. Germline V gene sequence: CDR1 MNHEY, CDR2 SMNVEV (reference sequence). Trimming at V came to 5 bases and at J to 0 bases, leaving 10 bases not matched to a gene. The CDR3 sequence is 18 residues long. CDR3 bases: TGTGCCAGCAGTCCGGGACAGCGGCTCGGCTCTGGGGCCAACGTCCTGACTTTC. This gives the protein CASSPGQRLGSGANVLTF.

The CDR3 DNA sequence: TGTGCCAGCAGCGTAGGTTCGGGACTTTACGAGCAGTACTTC. Translated: CASSVGSGLYEQYF. The chain joins TRBV9 to TRBJ2-7; tentatively, D is TRBD2 (6 bases). V was trimmed by 0 bases and J by 4 bases, leaving 11 bases between them. The length of the CDR3 is 14 residues. The germline V gene has CDR1 SGDLS and CDR2 YYNGEE.

Ten or more counts support this clone. The V call is TRBV9, the J call TRBJ1-3, with a possible D match to TRBD1 (5 bases). Trimming cost V 4 bases and J 9 bases, with 20 bases left between them. The CDR3 has 15 residues. Germline loops: CDR1 SGDLS, CDR2 YYNGEE. CDR3 coding DNA: TGTGCCAGCAGCACTATGTATGGGGGAGATGGCACCATATATTTT. Protein: CASSTMYGGDGTIYF.

This clone was counted a few times. This chain connects TRBV5-8 to TRBJ1-1; 8 bases agree with TRBD1. Germline CDR1 is SGHTS and CDR2 is YDEGEE. With V trimmed by 4 bases and J by 1 base, 6 bases remained unmatched. The CDR3 length is 15 residues. CDR3 sequence: CASSPRTGRNTEAFF. For the CDR3, the DNA is TGTGCCAGCAGCCCCCGGACAGGGAGGAACACTGAAGCTTTCTTT.

The chain joins TRBV4-1 to TRBJ1-1, with TRBD1 matching over 8 bases. Losses at the gene ends were 1 base for V and 6 bases for J; bases not matched to a gene: 4. The CDR3 runs to 14 residues. The germline CDR1 and CDR2 sequences are MGHRA and YSYEKL. This chain's CDR3 is CASSQVTGQAEAFF. The CDR3, as DNA: TGCGCCAGCAGCCAAGTAACGGGACAGGCTGAAGCTTTCTTT.

This clone was recorded a few times. The rearrangement links TRBV5-6 to TRBJ2-7; perhaps TRBD2 as D (5 bases). CDR1 and CDR2 from the germline V gene are SGHDT and YYEEEE. The CDR3 sequence is 18 residues long. The V gene lost 4 bases and the J gene lost 3 bases, with 26 bases spanning the gap. As DNA, the CDR3 is TGTGCCAGCAGCGGAAGATCAGCTACACTCGGGGAGAGCTACGAGCAGTACTTC. Translation: CASSGRSATLGESYEQYF.

This rearrangement joins TRBV19 to TRBJ2-1; 9 bases agree with TRBD2. CDR1 is LNHDA, CDR2 SQIVND, per germline (reference sequence). The length of the CDR3 is 14 residues. V was clipped by 5 bases and J by 4 bases; unmatched bases: 3. In DNA form, the CDR3 reads TGTGCCAGTAGTCCGGGACTAGCTTACAATGAGCAGTTCTTC. It codes for CASSPGLAYNEQFF.

The chain couples TRBV27 to TRBJ1-2; D perhaps matches TRBD1 (6 bases). The CDR3 has 14 residues. Germline V gives CDR1 MNHEY, CDR2 SMNVEV (reference sequence). The V and J ends lost 5 bases and 7 bases respectively, with 17 bases between them. The CDR3: CASSIMSGDGGYTF. In DNA form, the CDR3 reads TGTGCCAGCAGTATCATGTCAGGGGATGGTGGCTACACCTTC.

The rearrangement links TRBV4-3 to TRBJ1-5, with D uncertain. The length of the CDR3 is 15 residues. Germline-derived CDR1 and CDR2 are LGHNA and YSLEER. V was clipped by 1 base and J by 1 base, with 8 bases between them. CDR3 in DNA: TGCGCCAGCAGCCAAGGCCTGGGGAGCAATCAGCCCCAGCATTTT. Translating it yields CASSQGLGSNQPQHF.

The rearrangement uses TRBV12-3 or TRBV12-4 and TRBJ2-7; 13 nucleotides line up with TRBD2. This CDR3 region has 13 residues. J lost 6 bases, V lost 11 bases, and 7 bases had no gene match. CDR3 sequence reads: CASGLAGVGEQYF. The DNA for the CDR3 is TGTGCCTCCGGACTAGCGGGAGTAGGCGAGCAGTACTTC.

The chain combines TRBV29-1 with TRBJ2-2; D is unclear. The length of the CDR3 is 13 residues. V was pared by 2 bases and J by 1 base, with 5 bases between. Germline V gene lookup returns CDR1 SQVTM and CDR2 ANQGSEA. CDR3 sequence reads: CSVESRNTGELFF. CDR3 DNA sequence: TGCAGCGTTGAATCAAGGAACACCGGGGAGCTGTTTTTT.

This chain uses TRBV29-1 with TRBJ2-1; tentatively, D is TRBD2 (5 bases). V was pared by 4 bases and J by 10 bases, with 11 bases between. The CDR3 has 11 amino acids. CDR1 and CDR2 from the germline V gene are SQVTM and ANQGSEA. In nucleotides, the CDR3 is TGCAGCGTTGCGAGGGCTCAAGAGCAGTTCTTC. It specifies CSVARAQEQFF.

CDR3 DNA: TGTGCCAGTAGTAGGACAACTCGGGGGCCCCAGCATTTT. Translated, it gives CASSRTTRGPQHF. The chain couples TRBV19 to TRBJ1-5; TRBD1 is a possible D gene (5 bases). Trimming took off 4 bases at V and 9 bases at J, with 13 bases between the two ends. The CDR3 totals 13 residues. Germline loops: CDR1 LNHDA, CDR2 SQIVND (reference sequence).

V and J are TRBV7-6 and TRBJ2-7; possibly TRBD2 for D (6 bases). CDR1 and CDR2 (germline): SGHVS, FNYEAQ. V lost 5 bases to trimming and J lost 7 bases, with 21 bases between them. The CDR3 has 15 residues. The CDR3 nucleotides are TGTGCCAGCAGCCTGCTACCGGGAGCTGGACGGGAGCAGTACTTC. It specifies CASSLLPGAGREQYF.

The chain couples TRBV28 to TRBJ1-2; D remains unclear. The CDR3 contains 13 residues. V was shortened by 3 bases and J by 6 bases, with 11 bases between the two germline ends. CDR1 and CDR2 from the germline V gene are MDHEN and SYDVKM. The CDR3 nucleotides are TGTGCCAGCAGTTTTAAGGTTGAGAATGGCTACACCTTC. As protein: CASSFKVENGYTF.

The chain links TRBV6-6 to TRBJ1-1, with D unclear. Per the germline V gene, CDR1 is MNHNY and CDR2 is SVGAGI (reference sequence). The length of the CDR3 is 14 residues. Trimming stripped 7 bases from V and 6 bases from J, with 18 bases between. The chain's CDR3 is CASTPMGVLAEAFF. CDR3 coding DNA: TGTGCCAGCACCCCAATGGGCGTTTTGGCTGAAGCTTTCTTT.

The chain uses TRBV6-1 and TRBJ2-5; D is possibly TRBD2 (5 bases). The CDR3 spans 13 residues. V was trimmed by 3 bases and J by 5 bases, leaving 10 bases between them. Germline loops: CDR1 MNHNS, CDR2 SASEGT. The CDR3 sequence: CASSDDRRETQYF. CDR3 in DNA: TGTGCCAGCAGTGACGATCGGAGGGAGACCCAGTACTTC.

The count of this clone is one. The rearrangement uses TRBV2 and TRBJ1-5; the match to TRBD1 covers 10 bases. Trimming at V came to 6 bases and at J to 3 bases, leaving 8 bases not matched to a gene. Germline V CDR1 and CDR2: SNHLY, FYNNEI. CDR3 length: 16 amino acids. CDR3: CASRAGDRGNNQPQHF. In DNA, the CDR3 is TGTGCCAGCAGGGCGGGGGACAGGGGAAACAATCAGCCCCAGCATTTT.

Comment on this clone: Within the sample, other DNA sequences also encode this same CDR3. The chain links TRBV18 to TRBJ2-1; 7 nucleotides line up with TRBD2. The junction had 3 bases not matched to a gene; V was cut back by 1 base and J by 0 bases. The CDR3 covers 16 residues. Germline lookup yields CDR1 KGHSH and CDR2 LQKENI. CDR3 protein: CASSPRGGSSYNEQFF. The CDR3 coding sequence is TGTGCCAGCTCACCACGCGGCGGGAGCTCCTACAATGAGCAGTTCTTC.

The rearrangement uses TRBV11-2 and TRBJ2-5; 7 nucleotides agree with TRBD1. V was clipped by 4 bases and J by 4 bases; unmatched bases: 3. Germline V gives CDR1 SGHAT, CDR2 FQNNGV. This CDR3 region has 13 residues. The DNA for the CDR3 is TGTGCCAGCAGCTCTCACAGGGGAGAGACCCAGTACTTC. It is translated as CASSSHRGETQYF.